This TCR beta chain was recorded in a study of CD8+ T cells in alopecia areata. Study details: A 6-month off-drug phase came after tofacitinib, which had lasted 6 to 18 months.

A remark on this clone: At the DNA level, this CDR3 is encoded by other sequences in the same sample as well.

As for treatment: oral pan-JAK inhibitor, 5-10 mg twice daily. Sequencing relied on a cDNA template that was reverse transcribed from extracted RNA. The repertoire was sequenced with immunoSEQ multiplex PCR; TCRdb's copy has only in-frame clones and lacks some. The sample carries some 80,000 clones, approximately 64% recorded once. CDR1 is LNHNV, CDR2 YYDKDF, per germline (reference sequence). The CDR3 loop spans 16 amino acids. Deletions cut 5 bases from V and 5 bases from J, with 16 bases between. The material sequenced was CD8+ T cells sorted from blood, taken at week 24, from a patient treated with tofacitinib. V is TRBV15 and J is TRBJ1-6; possibly TRBD1 for D (5 bases). The receptor's source is a human donor with alopecia areata. The CDR3 DNA sequence: TGTGCCACCAGCGGTTCCGGGACGGATAATAATTCACCCCTCCACTTT. Translated, it gives CATSGSGTDNNSPLHF.